This T cell receptor beta chain derives from a study of OX40 agonist ivuxolimab in advanced cancers. Study background: The patients received ivuxolimab by intravenous route every 2 weeks at 0.01 to 10 mg/kg. Anti-PD-1, anti-PD-L1 or anti-CTLA-4 therapy given earlier was allowed, and 40% had some. Study conclusions and caveats: Dosing at 0.1 to 3.0 mg/kg was accompanied by clonal expansion of CD4+ and CD8+ blood T cells by week 6. Some patients who did not respond also had low normalized T-cell clonal expansion.

Some clones are missing from TCRdb's copy, which holds only in-frame ones; the method was immunoSEQ multiplex PCR. Of tens of thousands of clones detected, around 94% appear once; the ten largest clones hold roughly 9.8%. CDR3 size: 15 residues. CDR1 and CDR2 (germline): MNHEY, SMNVEV (reference sequence). Trimming cost V 0 bases and J 7 bases, with 13 bases left between them. This clone was found once. Its antigen is as yet unknown. The sample consisted of CD4+ or CD8+ T cells sorted from blood, taken in a trial of the OX40 agonist ivuxolimab. The TCR originated in an adult with an advanced solid tumor such as melanoma, head and neck, liver or kidney cancer. The chain links TRBV27 to TRBJ1-5; D remains unclear. The CDR3 coding sequence is TGTGCCAGCAGTTTATCGTTCGGGTCCCGCCAGCCCCAGCATTTT. It codes for CASSLSFGSRQPQHF.